The 17 T cell receptor beta chains reported below all come from one sample, sequenced in a study of blood T cells in healthy people across ages. It was with a sample-barcoded 5' primer and a J-beta primer mix that a second PCR of about 6 to 12 cycles was run. TCRdb passed the 5' RACE reads through MiXCR, listing each CDR3 protein once. Among approximately 900,000 distinct CDR3 sequences listed, approximately 32% were seen once. The sample also formed part of further work on T cells of mothers and their children.

The sequenced sample was blood. These receptors were taken from a woman in her thirties or forties in good health.

The rearrangement uses TRBV7-9 and TRBJ2-7; tentative D call: TRBD1 (6 bases). Deletions cut 2 bases from V and 7 bases from J, with 21 bases between. This CDR3 region has 16 residues. CDR1 and CDR2 from the germline V gene are SEHNR and FQNEAQ (reference sequence). The CDR3: CASSLKGQGPSGEQYF. DNA of the CDR3: TGTGCCAGCAGCTTAAAGGGGCAGGGGCCCTCTGGGGAGCAGTACTTC.

The V and J genes are TRBV20-1 and TRBJ2-3; 9 positions match TRBD2. The CDR3 covers 18 residues. Germline lookup yields CDR1 DFQATT and CDR2 SNEGSKA (reference sequence). Trimming at V came to 3 bases and at J to 1 base, leaving 14 bases not matched to a gene. The CDR3 is CSASVRSAGGGGTDTQYF. Here the CDR3 DNA reads TGCAGTGCTAGCGTACGTTCAGCGGGAGGAGGAGGCACAGATACGCAGTATTTT.

This clonotype appeared a few times. The genes are TRBV20-1 and TRBJ2-7; D perhaps matches TRBD1 (6 bases). V was shortened by 7 bases and J by 5 bases, with 15 bases between the two germline ends. This CDR3 comprises 12 residues. The germline V gene has CDR1 DFQATT and CDR2 SNEGSKA (reference sequence). CDR3 bases: TGCAGTGTCGGCGGTCAGGGGAACGAGCAGTACTTC. Protein product: CSVGGQGNEQYF.

The chain employs TRBV20-1 and TRBJ1-4; TRBD1 aligns across 7 bases. Germline-derived CDR1 and CDR2 are DFQATT and SNEGSKA (reference sequence). With V trimmed by 0 bases and J by 10 bases, 11 bases remained unmatched. The CDR3 sequence is 15 residues long. The CDR3 protein is CSARDPGQYVGKLFF. The DNA of the CDR3 is TGCAGTGCTAGAGATCCGGGACAGTATGTTGGAAAACTGTTTTTT.

A few counts support this clonotype. The genes are TRBV3-1 and TRBJ2-7; 9 bases agree with TRBD1. The germline V gene encodes CDR1 LGHDT and CDR2 YNNKEL (reference sequence). V lost 11 bases and J lost 4; bases outside the gene matches: 9. CDR3 size: 13 residues. The CDR3 bases are TGTGCCGCCGGTACAGGGGGCGGGTACGAGCAGTACTTC. It yields the protein CAAGTGGGYEQYF.

In this sample, this clonotype turned up a few times. The chain couples TRBV9 to TRBJ2-3; D might be TRBD1 or TRBD2, each matching 6 bases. Germline V gives CDR1 SGDLS, CDR2 YYNGEE. V lost 4 bases and J lost 5, with 17 bases in between. CDR3 size: 15 residues. CDR3 amino acids: CASSPRLGGGDTQYF. DNA for the CDR3: TGTGCCAGCAGCCCCCGACTAGGGGGTGGAGATACGCAGTATTTT.

V gene TRBV28 combines with J gene TRBJ2-1, with a weak D call TRBD1 (5 bases). The length of the CDR3 is 14 residues. The V gene lost 6 bases and the J gene lost 6 bases, with 15 bases spanning the gap. Germline lookup yields CDR1 MDHEN and CDR2 SYDVKM. CDR3 sequence (DNA): TGTGCCAGCAGCCTTGACAGACGTTTCAATGAGCAGTTCTTC. Translating it yields CASSLDRRFNEQFF.

This clonotype was observed at least ten times. This CDR3 is CASSSNGLTDYEQYF. DNA of the CDR3: TGTGCCAGCAGCTCTAATGGGTTGACAGATTACGAGCAGTACTTC. The chain is built from TRBV7-8 and TRBJ2-7; the D gene is possibly TRBD1 (5 bases). CDR1 and CDR2 (germline): SGHVS, FQNEAQ. This CDR3 region has 15 residues. V shed 4 bases and J shed 4 bases, with 17 bases lying between them.

The chain links TRBV25-1 to TRBJ1-2; 7 nucleotides match TRBD1. The CDR3 covers 16 residues. Germline assignment: CDR1 MGHDK and CDR2 SYGVNS. J gave up 4 bases and V 3 bases, and 11 bases lay outside the gene matches. CDR3 coding DNA: TGTGCCAGCAGTGACGGAGGGACAGACCCGATCTATGGCTACACCTTC. Translation: CASSDGGTDPIYGYTF.

This clonotype was seen only a few times. The chain has TRBV29-1 and TRBJ2-4; maybe TRBD2 (5 bases). The V end lost 2 bases, the J end lost 1 base, and 15 bases lay between the germline ends. The CDR3 extends over 16 amino acids. Germline V gene lookup returns CDR1 SQVTM and CDR2 ANQGSEA. As DNA, the CDR3 is TGCAGCGTTGAATCCCCCCGGGAAGGCGCCAAAAACATTCAGTACTTC. Residues: CSVESPREGAKNIQYF.

The V and J genes are TRBV7-6 and TRBJ2-5, with D perhaps TRBD1 (5 bases). The V gene's germline CDR1 is SGHVS and CDR2 FNYEAQ. V shed 5 bases and J shed 2 bases, with 15 bases lying between them. This CDR3 has 15 amino acids. The CDR3 coding sequence is TGTGCCAGCAGCGAACAGACAGCGTCGCAAGAGACCCAGTACTTC. Residues: CASSEQTASQETQYF.

The chain employs TRBV7-2 and TRBJ1-2; no clear D gene. The CDR3 totals 13 residues. The germline gives CDR1 SGHTA, CDR2 FQGNSA. V dropped 3 bases and J dropped 2 bases, with 7 bases sitting between them. The CDR3 loop reads CASSFFGNYGYTF. CDR3 coding DNA: TGTGCCAGCAGCTTTTTTGGGAACTATGGCTACACCTTC. Full variable domain (outside the CDR3, taken from reference TRBV7-2 and TRBJ1-2): GAGVSQSPSNKVTEKGKDVELRCDPISGHTALYWYRQSLGQGLEFLIYFQGNSAPDKSGLPSDRFSAERTGGSVSTLTIQRTQQEDSAVYLCASSFFGNYGYTFGSGTRLTVV.

Worth noting for this clonotype: A clone one base away is much larger, so this may be a read error. The J gene is TRBJ2-5, the V gene TRBV11-2; D gene unclear. Germline V CDR1 and CDR2: SGHAT, FQNNGV. Trimming took off 0 bases at V and 11 bases at J, with 13 bases between the two ends. The CDR3 has 13 residues. This CDR3 reads CASSLDKLNEQYF. CDR3 coding DNA: TGTGCCAGCAGCTTAGATAAACTCAATGAGCAGTACTTC.

J is TRBJ2-1 and V is TRBV3-1; tentatively, D is TRBD2 (6 bases). V was cut by 3 bases and J by 9 bases, with 15 bases left in between. Germline-derived CDR1 and CDR2 are LGHDT and YNNKEL (reference sequence). This CDR3 spans 14 amino acids. The CDR3 protein is CASSQGGEWAEQFF. CDR3 DNA: TGTGCCAGCAGCCAGGGCGGGGAATGGGCTGAGCAGTTCTTC.

Concerning this clonotype: Germline and junction disagree at one end, which may indicate a read error. The V gene is TRBV12-3 or TRBV12-4, the J gene TRBJ2-5; 9 nucleotides line up with TRBD1. CDR3 size: 13 residues. The CDR3 is CASRDRGGEAQYF. DNA for the CDR3: TGTGCCAGCAGGGACAGGGGTGGAGAGGCCCAGTACTTC.

This clonotype was recorded a few times. Given a much more abundant clone one base away, this may be a read error. Here the CDR3 DNA reads TGCACCAGCAGTGAAGCCCTCCGATTAGATACGCAGTATTTT. Translated, it gives CTSSEALRLDTQYF. The chain is built from TRBV10-2 and TRBJ2-3; D is ambiguous. Germline CDR1 and CDR2: WSHSY and SAAADI. The CDR3 sequence is 14 residues long.

This clonotype was seen at least ten times. This chain joins TRBV6-2 or TRBV6-3 and TRBJ1-2; D is perhaps TRBD1 (5 bases). Germline V gene data show CDR1 as MNHEY and CDR2 as SVGEGT. V lost 6 bases, J lost 2 bases, and 19 bases lay in between. The CDR3 loop spans 16 amino acids. CDR3 bases: TGTGCCAGCAGGCGCCACCCGGGACGGAAAAACTATGGCTACACCTTC. The encoded protein is CASRRHPGRKNYGYTF.